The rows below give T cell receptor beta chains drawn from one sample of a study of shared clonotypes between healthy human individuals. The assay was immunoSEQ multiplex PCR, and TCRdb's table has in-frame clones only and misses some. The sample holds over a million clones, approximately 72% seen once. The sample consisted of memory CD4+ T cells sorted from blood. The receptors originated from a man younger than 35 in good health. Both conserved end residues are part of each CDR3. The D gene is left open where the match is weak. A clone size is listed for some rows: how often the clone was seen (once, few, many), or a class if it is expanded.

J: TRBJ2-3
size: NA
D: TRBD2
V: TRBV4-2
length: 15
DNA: TGTGCCAGCAGCCAAGATTTGCTAGCGGGGGATACGCAGTATTTT
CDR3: CASSQDLLAGDTQYF

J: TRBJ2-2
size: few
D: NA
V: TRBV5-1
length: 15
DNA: TGCGCCAGCAGCTTGATGGGGCGGAACACCGGGGAGCTGTTTTTT
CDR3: CASSLMGRNTGELFF

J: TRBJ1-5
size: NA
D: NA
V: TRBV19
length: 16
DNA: TGTGCCAGTAGATCAGAGGGAAGCGGGAGCAATCAGCCCCAGCATTTT
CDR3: CASRSEGSGSNQPQHF

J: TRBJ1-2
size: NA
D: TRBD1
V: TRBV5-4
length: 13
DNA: TGTGCCAGCAGCTCAGGGGGGGGTGATGGCTACACCTTC
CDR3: CASSSGGGDGYTF

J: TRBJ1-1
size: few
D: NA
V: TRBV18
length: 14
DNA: TGTGCCAGCTCACCACCTTTGAAGAACACTGAAGCTTTCTTT
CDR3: CASSPPLKNTEAFF

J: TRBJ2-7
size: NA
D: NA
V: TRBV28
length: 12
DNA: TGTGCCAGCAGTTCCCTCCCTACCGAGCAGTACTTC
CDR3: CASSSLPTEQYF

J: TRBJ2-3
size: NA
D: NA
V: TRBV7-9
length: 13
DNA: TGTGCCAGCAGGGGCAGGGAAACGGATACGCAGTATTTT
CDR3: CASRGRETDTQYF

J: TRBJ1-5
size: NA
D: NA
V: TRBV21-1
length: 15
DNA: TGTGCCAGCAGCAAGGTCGTCGGTTTCAATCAGCCCCAGCATTTT
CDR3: CASSKVVGFNQPQHF

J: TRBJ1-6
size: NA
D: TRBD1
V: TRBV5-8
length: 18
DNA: TGTGCCAGCAGCTCCTTTCAAGGGGGCAATAAGAATAATTCACCCCTCCACTTT
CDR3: CASSSFQGGNKNNSPLHF

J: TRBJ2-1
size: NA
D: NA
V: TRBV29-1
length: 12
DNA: TGCAGCGTTGAACCAGGGGCCAATGAGCAGTTCTTC
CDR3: CSVEPGANEQFF

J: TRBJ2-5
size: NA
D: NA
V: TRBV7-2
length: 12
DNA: TGTGCCAGCAGCCTGTATGGAGAGACCCAGTACTTC
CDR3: CASSLYGETQYF

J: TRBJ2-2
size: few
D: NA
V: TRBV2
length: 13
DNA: TGTGCCAGCAGCCTTCTGGGCACCGGGGAGCTGTTTTTT
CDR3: CASSLLGTGELFF

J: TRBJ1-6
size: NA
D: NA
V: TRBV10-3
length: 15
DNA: TGTGCCATCAGTGATTCAGGGGTTTATAATTCACCCCTCCACTTT
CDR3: CAISDSGVYNSPLHF

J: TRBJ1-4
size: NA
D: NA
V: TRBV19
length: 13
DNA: TGTGCCAGTAGTATTTCCCGAAATGAAAAACTGTTTTTT
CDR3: CASSISRNEKLFF

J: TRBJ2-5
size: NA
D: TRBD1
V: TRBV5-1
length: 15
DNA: TGCGCCAGCAGCTTGGCTGGACAGGGTTTGTATACCCAGTACTTC
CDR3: CASSLAGQGLYTQYF

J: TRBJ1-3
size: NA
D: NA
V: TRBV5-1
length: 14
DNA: TGCGCCAGCCAACAGGCAGGGGATGGAAACACCATATATTTT
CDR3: CASQQAGDGNTIYF

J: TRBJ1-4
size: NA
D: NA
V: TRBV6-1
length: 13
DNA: TGTGCCAGCAGAATAAGGGAAAGGGAAAAACTGTTTTTT
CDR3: CASRIREREKLFF

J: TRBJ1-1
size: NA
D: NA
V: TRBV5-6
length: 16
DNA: TGTGCCAGCAGCTTGGTAGGGCAGGGCGGCGACACTGAAGCTTTCTTT
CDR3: CASSLVGQGGDTEAFF

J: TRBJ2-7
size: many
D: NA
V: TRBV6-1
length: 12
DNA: TGTGCCACCTCGTGGGAGAGGAACGAGCAGTACTTC
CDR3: CATSWERNEQYF

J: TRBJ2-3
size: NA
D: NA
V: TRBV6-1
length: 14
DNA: TGTGCCAGCGGGGGTAGCACGCACACAGATACGCAGTATTTT
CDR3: CASGGSTHTDTQYF

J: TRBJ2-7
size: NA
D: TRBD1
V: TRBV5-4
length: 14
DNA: TGTGCCAGCAGCTCCTCAGACAGGGCCTACGAGCAGTACTTC
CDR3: CASSSSDRAYEQYF

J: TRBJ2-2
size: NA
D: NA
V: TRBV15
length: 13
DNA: TGTGCCACCAGCTTTCAGGGGACCGGGGAGCTGTTTTTT
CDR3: CATSFQGTGELFF

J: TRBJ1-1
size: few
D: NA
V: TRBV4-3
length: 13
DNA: TGCGCCAGCAGCCAAGAACAAAACAGGGAAGCTTTCTTT
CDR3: CASSQEQNREAFF

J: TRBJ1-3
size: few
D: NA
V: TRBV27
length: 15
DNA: TGTGCCAGCAGTTTAGAGGGGGAGGGGCAGGTCGACCGGCCATTT
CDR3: CASSLEGEGQVDRPF

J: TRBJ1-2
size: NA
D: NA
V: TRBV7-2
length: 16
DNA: TGTGCCAGCAGCTGGGTTTCGGGGTCGACTAACTATGGCTACACCTTC
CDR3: CASSWVSGSTNYGYTF

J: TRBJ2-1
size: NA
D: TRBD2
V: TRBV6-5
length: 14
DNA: TGTGCCAGCAGCTCCGGACTAGCGGGAGAGAAAGAGTTCTTC
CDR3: CASSSGLAGEKEFF